This T cell receptor (beta chain) was retrieved from a study of CD4 T cells in relation to SARS-CoV-2 and coronaviruses (dated by TCRdb to the early 2020s). Describing the broader study: In the ViraFEST assay, PBMCs were grown with antigen for approximately 11 days, and TCR beta CDR3s were then sequenced to identify antigen-specific clonal expansions. The Adaptive Biotechnologies TCR-sequencing kit was used to sequence samples from a few pre-COVID donors and the naive versus memory experiments, while other data came from Illumina-based sequencing. A different TCR-beta assay, based on Illumina, was used to sequence expansion assays from other donors in the study. Patient-derived lymphoblastoid cell lines were used to map the HLA restriction of shared crossreactive spike epitopes. Memory CD4+ T cell crossreactivity between SARS-CoV-2 and common cold coronavirus spike proteins was assessed at the TCR clonotype level in the study. The negative reference condition was either a culture with an HIV-1 Nef peptide pool or a culture with no peptide. General findings and caveats noted by the study authors: In about 71% of donors, memory CD4+ clonotypes turned up that crossrecognized SARS-CoV-2 and at least one common cold coronavirus spike. Crossreactivity analysis centred on spike protein, so crossreactivity against other viral proteins was not assessed. No donor contributed both pre-pandemic and post-infection samples, which limited tracing the source of pre-existing responses. Significantly weaker SARS-CoV-2-driven expansion was shown by crossreactive clones than by monoreactive clones, consistent with antigenic imprinting. Small numbers of patients and of tested TCRs limited the study.

CD4+ T cells from unexposed donors were collected before the COVID-19 pandemic (2011-2018). The EasySep CD4+ T cell isolation kit was used to isolate CD4+ T cells once the cultures had run for roughly 11 days. As cell number allowed, CD4+ T cells from unexposed donors were tested for reactivity to SARS-CoV-2 S and N and to four common cold coronavirus spike pools. Each well received under 2.5 million PBMCs, cultured in IMDM supplemented with roughly 4.9% human AB serum and approximately 9.7 IU/ml IL-2. Half of the culture medium was replaced with fresh IL-2-containing medium on days 3 and 7. Each peptide culture condition was generally run in triplicate replicate wells. The leukapheresis product for the unexposed donors was obtained through commercial purchase. PBMCs were isolated from leukapheresis product or whole blood by Ficoll-Paque PLUS gradient centrifugation. PBMCs were either used fresh in the expansion assay or cryopreserved at -140 degrees C. The QIAamp Micro DNA Kit was used to extract genomic DNA from the CD4+ T cells.

In the case of this clone: Its antigen is unknown. No base-level quality is on record; no much larger clone is a single base apart.

V is clipped by 5 bases and J by 4 bases, and the sequence between their germline boundaries is 12 bases long. Via the germline V gene, CDR1 is SGHTA and CDR2 FQGNSA. There are 14 amino acids in the CDR3, from cysteine to phenylalanine inclusive. CDR3 DNA only is kept here, 42 bases in frame from base 1. Libraries were made using the immunoSEQ multiplex PCR assay. For the original study's pipeline: During preprocessing, nonproductive sequences were discarded, as were any CDR3s that did not begin with C, did not end with F or W, or were shorter than 7 amino acids. The MANAFEST web app identified antigen-specific clonotypes based on expansion compared with the reference and other culture wells. To be counted as positive, a clone had to show significant expansion compared with the reference culture, at an FDR below 0.05, in 2 of 3 replicate wells. For a clone to be considered positive, significant expansion relative to all other tandem wells and an odds ratio above 5 were also required. CDR3 homology was measured as pairwise Levenshtein distance, computed with the stringdist R package after trimming three terminal residues from each end. TCRdb obtained this table from immuneACCESS and retained in-frame rearrangements with V and J assigned. These tables miss some clones; where compared with another copy, unresolved V genes account for less than half of the shortfall, and the remainder is unexplained. V, J and clone size are those of that table, while D and trimming were read from the DNA. The sample table contains 20,000 or so clones; only one count was recorded for around 81% of them. The ten biggest clones cover about 10% of the sample.

The chain is encoded by TRBV7-2 joined to TRBJ1-5; a confident D gene designation cannot be given. The material sequenced was CD4+ T cells from PBMCs, cultured in vitro. This TCR was recovered from a human donor in good health. The nucleotides are TGTGCCAGCAGCCAGATGGTAGGGAATCAGCCCCAGCATTTT. Its protein product is CASSQMVGNQPQHF.